Each of the 13 T cell receptor beta chains below was sequenced from the same sample in a study of cytomegalovirus exposure and HLA in healthy donors. TCRdb's table, derived via immunoSEQ multiplex PCR, lists solely in-frame clones and lacks some. The table includes some 120,000 clones, roughly nine tenths detected once. Material for sequencing was PBMCs. The receptors originated from a young woman in good health and CMV-seronegative.

This chain uses TRBV11-3 with TRBJ2-1; D may be TRBD1 (5 bases). CDR1 is SGHNT and CDR2 is YENEEA in the germline V gene. The CDR3 covers 13 residues. Trimming left V 5 bases short and J 5 bases short, with 10 bases between. The CDR3 protein is CASSGARNNEQFF. The CDR3 DNA follows: TGTGCCAGCAGCGGGGCGAGAAACAATGAGCAGTTCTTC.

This sequence joins TRBV6-1 and TRBJ2-7, with 7 bases lining up with TRBD1. The V gene's germline CDR1 is MNHNS and CDR2 SASEGT. The CDR3 totals 14 residues. The V and J ends lost 7 bases and 2 bases, in that order; junction bases with no gene match: 8. As DNA, the CDR3 is TGTGCCAGCACCGATCCGGGACAGCCCTACGAGCAGTACTTC. This sequence encodes CASTDPGQPYEQYF.

V and J are TRBV19 and TRBJ1-1, with 9 positions matching TRBD1. The V and J ends lost 6 bases and 1 base, in that order; junction bases with no gene match: 3. Germline loops: CDR1 LNHDA, CDR2 SQIVND (reference sequence). The CDR3 spans 14 residues. CDR3 loop: CASSPGQGNTEAFF. The CDR3 DNA reads TGTGCCAGTAGCCCGGGACAGGGGAACACTGAAGCTTTCTTT.

V and J are TRBV5-4 and TRBJ2-7; 10 bases agree with TRBD2. J was trimmed by 6 bases and V by 4 bases; bases with no gene match: 10. The CDR3 extends over 15 amino acids. Germline lookup yields CDR1 SGHNT and CDR2 YYREEE (reference sequence). The DNA of the CDR3 is TGTGCCAGCAGCGTAAAAGCGGGAGGGCCCTTCGAGCAGTACTTC. Protein: CASSVKAGGPFEQYF.

This chain links TRBV7-6 with TRBJ1-3, with 8 nucleotides matching TRBD1. This CDR3 spans 16 amino acids. Germline assignment: CDR1 SGHVS and CDR2 FNYEAQ. The junction had 9 bases not matched to a gene; V was cut back by 7 bases and J by 1 base. Here the CDR3 DNA reads TGTGCCAGCATCGACAGGGGAAAAGTATCTGGAAACACCATATATTTT. Protein product: CASIDRGKVSGNTIYF.

The chain links TRBV6-6 to TRBJ2-7, with D possibly TRBD2 on 5 matching bases. The CDR3 has 14 residues. The ends were cut back, 2 bases at V and 2 bases at J, with 10 bases in the middle. CDR1 MNHNY and CDR2 SVGAGI come from the germline V gene (reference sequence). CDR3 bases: TGTGCCAGCAGTTACCTCGGGGTCCCCTACGAGCAGTACGTC. Protein product: CASSYLGVPYEQYV.

The chain joins TRBV11-3 to TRBJ2-3, with 8 bases that match TRBD1. Germline V gene sequence: CDR1 SGHNT, CDR2 YENEEA. The CDR3 runs to 17 residues. V gave up 4 bases and J gave up 0 bases; unmatched junction bases: 9. In DNA, the CDR3 is TGTGCCAGCAGCTCCGGGACAGGCCCCACTAGCACAGATACGCAGTATTTT. Encoded protein: CASSSGTGPTSTDTQYF.

This clone showed up just once. The V call is TRBV4-2, the J call TRBJ2-1, with 9 nucleotides matching TRBD2. The CDR3 has 15 residues. Germline values: CDR1 LGHNA, CDR2 YNFKEQ. J gave up 5 bases and V 1 base, and 3 bases lay outside the gene matches. CDR3: CASSQGRGGHNEQFF. For the CDR3, the DNA is TGTGCCAGCAGCCAAGGGCGGGGGGGCCACAATGAGCAGTTCTTC.

CDR3: CASSQGTGAGANVLTF. As DNA, the CDR3 is TGTGCCAGCAGCCAAGGGACAGGGGCTGGGGCCAACGTCCTGACTTTC. The gene calls are TRBV4-2 and TRBJ2-6; 9 bases match TRBD1. V shed 1 base, J shed 2 bases, and the junction held 0 bases outside the gene matches. This CDR3 spans 16 amino acids. Germline V gene lookup returns CDR1 LGHNA and CDR2 YNFKEQ.

The chain links TRBV7-7 to TRBJ2-5; 9 positions match TRBD1. V was pared by 11 bases and J by 5 bases, with 18 bases of the junction left unmatched. In germline, CDR1 is SSHAT, CDR2 FNYEAQ (reference sequence). The CDR3 consists of 16 residues. The chain's CDR3 is CAGSQITGGAWETQYF. The CDR3 DNA is TGTGCCGGATCCCAAATAACAGGGGGCGCTTGGGAGACCCAGTACTTC. The variable domain in full, completed from reference TRBV7-7 and TRBJ2-5, reads GAGVSQSPRYKVTKRGQDVTLRCDPISSHATLYWYQQALGQGPEFLTYFNYEAQPDKSGLPSDRFSAERPEGSISTLTIQRTEQRDSAMYRCAGSQITGGAWETQYFGPGTRLLVL.

This clone was picked up one time. J is TRBJ2-1 and V is TRBV30; D not certain. V shed 3 bases and J shed 9 bases, with 12 bases lying between them. CDR1 GTSNPN and CDR2 SVGIG come from the germline V gene (reference sequence). This CDR3 has 12 residues. For the CDR3, the DNA is TGTGCCTGGAGGGTGGGCAGCAGTGAGCAGTTCTTC. Translated, it gives CAWRVGSSEQFF.

This chain connects TRBV4-3 to TRBJ2-2; 14 positions agree with TRBD2. V trimming: 4 bases; J trimming: 7 bases; junction bases outside the gene matches: 5. Germline loops: CDR1 LGHNA, CDR2 YSLEER. This CDR3 is built from 16 residues. This CDR3 reads CASSPGLAGEVGELFF. In DNA, the CDR3 is TGCGCCAGCAGCCCGGGACTAGCGGGAGAGGTCGGGGAGCTGTTTTTT.

This clone was detected once. J is TRBJ1-2 and V is TRBV10-3, with D tentatively TRBD1 (5 bases). Looked up from germline, CDR1 is ENHRY and CDR2 is SYGVKD. The germline V and J ends were trimmed by 6 bases and 2 bases, with 10 bases remaining between them. This CDR3 has 13 residues. The DNA for the CDR3 is TGTGCCATCAGGGCGACAGACAACTATGGCTACACCTTC. Translating gives CAIRATDNYGYTF.